Below, 2 T cell receptor beta chains from the same sample are listed, as sequenced in a study of T cell responses to AZD1222 COVID-19 vaccine. The table came from immunoSEQ multiplex PCR; TCRdb's copy has only in-frame clones and leaves some out. Among more than 70,000 clones listed, over 75% were seen once. Source: peripheral blood, taken on day 0 of AZD1222 vaccination. These receptors were collected from an adult in good health.

This clone was observed a handful of times. This chain uses TRBV10-3 with TRBJ2-1; 10 bases align to TRBD1. This CDR3 has 15 residues. V gave up 4 bases and J gave up 7 bases; unmatched junction bases: 7. Germline V CDR1 and CDR2: ENHRY, SYGVKD. The CDR3, as DNA: TGTGCCATCAGTGGACGGGGACAGGGGATGAATGAGCAGTTCTTC. It yields the protein CAISGRGQGMNEQFF.

The chain links TRBV5-1 to TRBJ1-5, with D perhaps matching TRBD1 (5 bases). Germline-derived CDR1 and CDR2 are SGHRS and YFSETQ. CDR3 length: 16 residues. Between the trimmed V and J ends, which lost 4 bases and 1 base, there was a span of 15 bases. The DNA of the CDR3 is TGCGCCAGCAGCCGGGACCCAAGAGCCAGCAATCAGCCCCAGCATTTT. It yields the protein CASSRDPRASNQPQHF. Full variable domain (remainder filled in from reference TRBV5-1 and TRBJ1-5): KAGVTQTPRYLIKTRGQQVTLSCSPISGHRSVSWYQQTPGQGLQFLFEYFSETQRNKGNFPGRFSGRQFSNSRSEMNVSTLELGDSALYLCASSRDPRASNQPQHFGDGTRLSIL.